The T cell receptor (beta chain) described here comes from a study of T-cell reconstitution after alpha-beta-depleted transplantation in children. Unique molecular identifiers featured in how the TCRbeta library was prepared. From the PCR reads, TCRdb called clonotypes with MiXCR, one entry per CDR3 protein. This table holds roughly 220,000 distinct CDR3 sequences, about 9.6% found once. This CDR3 region has 14 residues. The chain is built from TRBV21-1 and TRBJ2-3. TRBV21-1 is assigned pseudogene status. Sequencing was performed on PBMCs from the stem cell graft donor, taken from the stem cell graft. The source of this sequence is a human donor who donated a stem cell graft to a child with SCID. In DNA form, the CDR3 reads TGTGCCAGCAGCAAAGGCACAGTCACAGATACGCAGTATTTT. This codes for CASSKGTVTDTQYF.